This TCR beta chain is drawn from a study of early T cells in non-severe SARS-CoV-2 infection. The CDR3 runs to 14 residues. The V end was cut by 4 bases, the J end by 2 bases, with 9 bases between. CDR1 and CDR2 (germline): SGHRS, YFSETQ. Using its own MiXCR run on the 5' RACE reads, TCRdb lists one record per CDR3 protein. The table has about 110,000 distinct CDR3 sequences, 9% to 13% seen once. This clonotype was observed many times. The V call is TRBV5-1, the J call TRBJ2-2, with D perhaps matching TRBD1 (5 bases). Sequencing used whole blood. The clonotype originates from an adult who was a healthcare worker with PCR-confirmed SARS-CoV-2 infection or an uninfected control (not recorded which). The CDR3 DNA follows: TGCGCCAGCAGCGCCGGACAAAACACCGGGGAGCTGTTTTTT. Encoded protein: CASSAGQNTGELFF.